This record looks at one T cell receptor (beta chain) sequence and its context. Trimming shortened V by 0 bases and J by 6 bases, and 10 bases separated the two germline ends. The CDR3 has 13 amino acids. Germline CDR1 SGHRS, CDR2 YFSETQ. This table comes from immunoSEQ multiplex PCR, and its TCRdb copy is limited to in-frame clones, with some not included. In the table there are about 380,000 clones, just over 95% of which are singletons. The data were taken from a study of shared clonotypes between healthy human individuals. Those who donated were healthy HIV-negative adults, with no recent acute infections or vaccinations reported.

The chain carries TRBV5-1 and TRBJ2-7; TRBD2 is a possible D gene (5 bases). Sample: memory CD8+ T cells sorted from blood. Described subset: CD45RO+ cells pooled with CCR7-negative TemRA cells. This receptor was identified in a man younger than 40 in good health. The CDR3 DNA reads as TGCGCCAGCAGCTTGGAGTCGGGGAGCGAGCAGTACTTC. It yields the protein CASSLESGSEQYF.